Below are 4 T cell receptor beta chains sequenced from a single sample in a study of blood T cell repertoires in COVID-19. Clones were read by immunoSEQ multiplex PCR, and TCRdb kept only the in-frame ones, dropping some. This table holds about 250,000 clones, about 88% found once. Specimen: peripheral blood. The source of these receptors is a woman aged 40 to 50 who had recovered from COVID-19.

The chain is built from TRBV9 and TRBJ2-2, with 8 nucleotides matching TRBD1. Trimming removed 3 bases from V and 0 bases from J; junction bases left unmatched: 1. This CDR3 is built from 15 residues. The germline CDR1 and CDR2 sequences are SGDLS and YYNGEE. Written as DNA, the CDR3 is TGTGCCAGCAGCGGGACAGGGCCGAACACCGGGGAGCTGTTTTTT. Translated: CASSGTGPNTGELFF.

This clone turned up a few times. CDR3 region: CASSLGDRVPYEQYF. The DNA for the CDR3 is TGTGCCAGCAGCTTAGGGGACAGAGTTCCTTACGAGCAGTACTTC. This chain uses TRBV7-9 with TRBJ2-7; 7 nucleotides align to TRBD1. V lost 1 base to trimming and J lost 4 bases; unmatched junction nucleotides: 7. The CDR3 consists of 15 residues. CDR1 and CDR2 from the germline V gene are SEHNR and FQNEAQ (reference sequence).

The CDR3 region has the DNA TGTGCCAGCAGCCAAGATCACTTGAACTATGGCTACACCTTC. Translated, it gives CASSQDHLNYGYTF. The chain is built from TRBV4-2 and TRBJ1-2; D unclear. The CDR3 has 14 amino acids. The V end lost 0 bases, the J end lost 2 bases, and 7 bases lay between the germline ends. Germline CDR1 is LGHNA and CDR2 is YNFKEQ.

The chain recombines TRBV6-5 with TRBJ1-5; TRBD1 matches 7 bases. The CDR3 is 15 residues long. V shed 6 bases, J shed 7 bases, and the junction held 12 bases outside the gene matches. From germline, CDR1 is MNHEY and CDR2 SVGAGI. CDR3 DNA: TGTGCCAGCAGCTCCACATTACAGGGGATCCAGCCCCAGCATTTT. It codes for CASSSTLQGIQPQHF.